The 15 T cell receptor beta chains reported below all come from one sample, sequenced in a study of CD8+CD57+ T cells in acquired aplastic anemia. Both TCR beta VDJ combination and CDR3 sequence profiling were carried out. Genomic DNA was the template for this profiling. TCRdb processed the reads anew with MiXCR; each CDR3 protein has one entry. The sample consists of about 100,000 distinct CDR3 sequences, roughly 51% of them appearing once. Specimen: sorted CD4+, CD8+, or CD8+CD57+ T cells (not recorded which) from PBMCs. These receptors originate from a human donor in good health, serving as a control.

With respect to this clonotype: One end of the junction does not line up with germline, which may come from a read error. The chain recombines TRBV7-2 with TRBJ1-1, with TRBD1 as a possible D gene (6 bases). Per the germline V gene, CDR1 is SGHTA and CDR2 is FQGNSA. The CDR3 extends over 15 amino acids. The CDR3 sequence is CARSLTGSMNAEAFF. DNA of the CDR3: TGTGCCCGCAGCCTTACAGGGAGCATGAACGCTGAAGCTTTCTTT.

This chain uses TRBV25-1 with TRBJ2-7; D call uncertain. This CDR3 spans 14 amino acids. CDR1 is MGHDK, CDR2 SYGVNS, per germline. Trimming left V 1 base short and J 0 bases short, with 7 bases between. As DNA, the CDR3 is TGTGCCAGCAGTGAATTGGGGAACTCCTACGAGCAGTACTTC. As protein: CASSELGNSYEQYF.

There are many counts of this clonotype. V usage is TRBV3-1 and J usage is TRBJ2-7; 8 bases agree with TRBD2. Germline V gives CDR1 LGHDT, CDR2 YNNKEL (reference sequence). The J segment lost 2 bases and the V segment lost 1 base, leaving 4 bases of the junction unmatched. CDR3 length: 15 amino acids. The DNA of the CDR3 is TGTGCCAGCAGCCAAGGCGGCGGGGGGCCCTACGAGCAGTACTTC. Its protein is CASSQGGGGPYEQYF.

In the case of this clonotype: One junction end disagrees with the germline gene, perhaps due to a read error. CDR3 in amino acids: CASSQDIGAVNGYTF. In DNA form, the CDR3 reads TGCGCCAGCAGCCAAGACATTGGGGCAGTTAACGGCTACACCTTC. This chain connects TRBV9 to TRBJ1-2; tentative D call: TRBD1 (5 bases). CDR3 length: 15 residues. Looked up from germline, CDR1 is SGDLS and CDR2 is YYNGEE.

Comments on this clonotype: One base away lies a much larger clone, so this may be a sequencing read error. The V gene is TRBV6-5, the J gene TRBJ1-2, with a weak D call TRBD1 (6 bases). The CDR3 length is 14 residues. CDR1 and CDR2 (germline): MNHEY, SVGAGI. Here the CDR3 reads CASSSTGSFYGYAF. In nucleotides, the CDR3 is TGTGCCAGCAGTTCCACAGGGAGTTTCTATGGCTACGCCTTC.

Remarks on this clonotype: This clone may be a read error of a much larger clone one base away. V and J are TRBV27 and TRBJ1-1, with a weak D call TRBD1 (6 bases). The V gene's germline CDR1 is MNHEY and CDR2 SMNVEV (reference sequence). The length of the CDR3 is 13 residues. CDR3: CACSLRWTDQAFF. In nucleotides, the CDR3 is TGTGCCTGCAGTTTAAGGTGGACAGACCAAGCTTTCTTT.

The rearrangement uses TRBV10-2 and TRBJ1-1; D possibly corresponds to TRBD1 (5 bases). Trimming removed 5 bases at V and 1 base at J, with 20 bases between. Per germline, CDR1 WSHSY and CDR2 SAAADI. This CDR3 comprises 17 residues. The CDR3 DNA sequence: TGCGCCAGCAGTACTACAGGATGGGTGGGCGGGAACACTGAAGCTTTCTTT. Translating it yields CASSTTGWVGGNTEAFF.

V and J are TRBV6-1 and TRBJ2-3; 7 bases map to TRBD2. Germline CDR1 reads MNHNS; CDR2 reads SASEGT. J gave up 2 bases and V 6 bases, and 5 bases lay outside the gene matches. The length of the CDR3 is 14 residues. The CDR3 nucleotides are TGTGCCAGCAGCCCCGGGACTACCACAGATACGCAGTATTTT. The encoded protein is CASSPGTTTDTQYF.

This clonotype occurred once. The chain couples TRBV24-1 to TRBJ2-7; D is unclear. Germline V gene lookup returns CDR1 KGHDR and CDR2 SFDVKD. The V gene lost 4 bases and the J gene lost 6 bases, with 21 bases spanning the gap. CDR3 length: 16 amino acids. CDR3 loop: CATSDSPRDRSGEQYF. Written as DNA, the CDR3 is TGTGCCACCAGTGACTCCCCAAGAGACCGGTCCGGCGAGCAGTACTTC.

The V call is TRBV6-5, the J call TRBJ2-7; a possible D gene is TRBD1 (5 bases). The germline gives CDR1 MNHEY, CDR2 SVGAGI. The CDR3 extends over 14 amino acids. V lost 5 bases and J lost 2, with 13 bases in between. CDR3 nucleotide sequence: TGTGCCAGCAGTCCAAGGGGTAACGCCTACGAGCAGTACTTC. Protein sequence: CASSPRGNAYEQYF.

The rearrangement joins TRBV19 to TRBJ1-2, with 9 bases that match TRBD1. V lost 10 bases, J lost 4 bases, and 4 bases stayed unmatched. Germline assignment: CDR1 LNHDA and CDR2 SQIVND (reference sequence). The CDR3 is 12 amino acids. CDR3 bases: TGTGCCACCTGGGGACAGGGCTATGGCTACACCTTC. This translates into CATWGQGYGYTF.

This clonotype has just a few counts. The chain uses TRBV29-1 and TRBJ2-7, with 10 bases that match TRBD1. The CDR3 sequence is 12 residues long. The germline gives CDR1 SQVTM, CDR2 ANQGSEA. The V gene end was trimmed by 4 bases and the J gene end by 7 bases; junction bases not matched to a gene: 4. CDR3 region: CSVGQGAREQYF. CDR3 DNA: TGCAGCGTTGGACAGGGGGCCCGGGAGCAGTACTTC.

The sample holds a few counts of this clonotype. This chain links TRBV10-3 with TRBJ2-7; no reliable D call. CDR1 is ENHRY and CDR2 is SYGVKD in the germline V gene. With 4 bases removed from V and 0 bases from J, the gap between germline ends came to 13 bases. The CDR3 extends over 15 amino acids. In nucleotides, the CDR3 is TGTGCCATCAGTGGATCAGGAAGACACTCCTACGAGCAGTACTTC. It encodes CAISGSGRHSYEQYF.

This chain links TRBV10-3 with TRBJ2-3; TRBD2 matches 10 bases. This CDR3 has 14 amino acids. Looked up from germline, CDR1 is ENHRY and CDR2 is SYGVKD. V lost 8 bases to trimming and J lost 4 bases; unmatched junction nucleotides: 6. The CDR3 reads CAIGSGGDADTQYF. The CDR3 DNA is TGTGCCATCGGCAGCGGGGGGGACGCAGATACGCAGTATTTT.

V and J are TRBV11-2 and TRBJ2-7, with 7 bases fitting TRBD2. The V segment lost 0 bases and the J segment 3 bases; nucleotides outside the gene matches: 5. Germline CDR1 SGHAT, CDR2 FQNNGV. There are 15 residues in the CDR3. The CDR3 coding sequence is TGTGCCAGCAGCTTAGAGGGAGCGGGGAACTACGAGCAGTACTTC. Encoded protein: CASSLEGAGNYEQYF.